The next 32 T cell receptor beta chains were all read from a single sample in a study of control samples from healthy donors and cancer patients. TCRdb's copy holds only in-frame clones and misses some; the assay was immunoSEQ multiplex PCR. The sample records about 180,000 clones, nearly 90% being singletons. Sequenced input: blood. Receptor source: a woman aged 45-60 years in good health.

The genes are TRBV18 and TRBJ1-1; tentatively, D is TRBD1 (6 bases). Trimming pared 3 bases from V and 4 bases from J, leaving 21 bases between. In germline, CDR1 is KGHSH, CDR2 LQKENI. CDR3 size: 17 residues. CDR3 amino acids: CASSPASRDILSTEAFF. The CDR3 DNA follows: TGTGCCAGCTCACCTGCATCCCGGGACATCTTATCCACTGAAGCTTTCTTT.

J is TRBJ1-5 and V is TRBV28, with unresolved D. The CDR3 is 13 amino acids. V gave up 6 bases and J gave up 0 bases, with 6 bases separating them. Germline V gives CDR1 MDHEN, CDR2 SYDVKM. In DNA form, the CDR3 reads TGTGCCAGCAGCCCCGATAGCAATCAGCCCCAGCATTTT. Translating gives CASSPDSNQPQHF. Full variable domain (missing parts from reference TRBV28 and TRBJ1-5): DVKVTQSSRYLVKRTGEKVFLECVQDMDHENMFWYRQDPGLGLRLIYFSYDVKMKEKGDIPEGYSVSREKKERFSLILESASTNQTSMYLCASSPDSNQPQHFGDGTRLSIL.

CDR3 in DNA: TGTGCCAGCAGTTGGACAGGTGGGAGCACCGGGGAGCTGTTTTTT. Translated, it gives CASSWTGGSTGELFF. This chain links TRBV6-5 with TRBJ2-2; 7 positions match TRBD1. From germline, CDR1 is MNHEY and CDR2 SVGAGI. This CDR3 contains 15 residues. With 4 bases clipped from V and 4 bases from J, the junction kept 6 bases outside the gene matches.

As regards this clone: This sample includes further DNA sequences coding for the same CDR3. The V gene is TRBV9, the J gene TRBJ2-3; D perhaps matches TRBD1 (6 bases). The V end was cut by 0 bases, the J end by 0 bases, with 8 bases between. The CDR3 spans 15 residues. CDR1 and CDR2 (germline): SGDLS, YYNGEE. As DNA, the CDR3 is TGTGCCAGCAGCGTAGCGGGGACAAGCACAGATACGCAGTATTTT. It yields the protein CASSVAGTSTDTQYF. The complete variable domain, with remaining parts taken from reference TRBV9 and TRBJ2-3, reads DSGVTQTPKHLITATGQRVTLRCSPRSGDLSVYWYQQSLDQGLQFLIQYYNGEERAKGNILERFSAQQFPDLHSELNLSSLELGDSALYFCASSVAGTSTDTQYFGPGTRLTVL.

The V gene is TRBV5-1, the J gene TRBJ1-1, with D perhaps matching TRBD1 (6 bases). The V and J ends lost 4 bases and 6 bases respectively, with 13 bases between them. Germline-derived CDR1 and CDR2 are SGHRS and YFSETQ. The CDR3 runs to 13 residues. DNA for the CDR3: TGCGCCAGCAGCACACCCGGACAGCCTGAAGCTTTCTTT. Amino acids: CASSTPGQPEAFF.

This clone was seen more than once but under ten times. This rearrangement joins TRBV6-4 to TRBJ2-1; 9 bases agree with TRBD2. CDR1 is MRHNA, CDR2 SNTAGT, per germline. The CDR3 spans 14 residues. Unmatched junction bases numbered 0, after V lost 0 bases and J lost 6 bases. The CDR3 is CASSDSSGSNEQFF. CDR3 nucleotide sequence: TGTGCCAGCAGTGACTCTAGCGGGAGCAATGAGCAGTTCTTC.

The V and J genes are TRBV7-2 and TRBJ2-5; the D is unclear. CDR3 length: 13 amino acids. Per the germline V gene, CDR1 is SGHTA and CDR2 is FQGNSA. Trimming removed 3 bases at V and 0 bases at J, with 5 bases between. The DNA for the CDR3 is TGTGCCAGCAGCTTCAAGTACCAAGAGACCCAGTACTTC. It translates to CASSFKYQETQYF.

The V and J genes are TRBV9 and TRBJ2-7; the match to TRBD1 covers 8 bases. Germline lookup yields CDR1 SGDLS and CDR2 YYNGEE. The ends lost 5 bases at V and 2 bases at J; junction bases unmatched: 9. The CDR3 is made up of 15 amino acids. CDR3 nucleotides: TGTGCCAGCAGTGGCGGGCAGGGGGCTGCCTACGAGCAGTACTTC. The encoded protein is CASSGGQGAAYEQYF.

Notes on this clone: An end of the junction differs from the germline gene, which may be a read error. The chain is built from TRBV4-2 and TRBJ1-4; D gene ambiguous. There are 13 residues in the CDR3. CDR1 is LGHNA and CDR2 is YNFKEQ in the germline V gene. The DNA of the CDR3 is TGTGCCAGCAGTCAAGATCATAAAGCTAGACTGTTTTTT. It codes for CASSQDHKARLFF.

V and J are TRBV6-2 or TRBV6-3 and TRBJ1-2; D gene unclear. Germline V gives CDR1 MNHEY, CDR2 SVGEGT. The V end was cut by 2 bases, the J end by 8 bases, with 21 bases between. This CDR3 is 16 amino acids long. CDR3 sequence: CASSYEAGSNPFGYTF. In DNA, the CDR3 is TGTGCCAGCAGTTACGAGGCGGGGTCAAATCCATTCGGCTACACCTTC.

The gene calls are TRBV6-1 and TRBJ1-6, with D possibly matching TRBD1 (6 bases). V dropped 5 bases and J dropped 9 bases, with 11 bases sitting between them. The CDR3 consists of 13 residues. The germline gives CDR1 MNHNS, CDR2 SASEGT. Here the CDR3 DNA reads TGTGCCAGCAGTACAGGGTCGGGTTCACCCCTCCACTTT. Encoded protein: CASSTGSGSPLHF.

A single count supports this clone. The genes are TRBV2 and TRBJ1-1, with D possibly being TRBD1 (5 bases). Trimming cost V 7 bases and J 0 bases, with 9 bases left between them. This CDR3 has 13 residues. The germline CDR1 and CDR2 sequences are SNHLY and FYNNEI. The CDR3 reads CASTRDLNTEAFF. The CDR3 DNA follows: TGTGCCAGCACGAGGGACCTGAACACTGAAGCTTTCTTT.

The CDR3 spells CSVGLGGNQPQHF. The CDR3 DNA follows: TGCAGCGTTGGACTCGGGGGGAATCAGCCCCAGCATTTT. The rearrangement links TRBV29-1 to TRBJ1-5; D is perhaps TRBD1 (5 bases). The germline V gene encodes CDR1 SQVTM and CDR2 ANQGSEA. The CDR3 contains 13 residues. V dropped 4 bases and J dropped 4 bases, with 11 bases sitting between them.

This clone was found once. This chain links TRBV6-2 or TRBV6-3 with TRBJ1-5; maybe TRBD1 (6 bases). This CDR3 has 16 amino acids. Per the germline V gene, CDR1 is MNHEY and CDR2 is SVGEGT. Deletions cut 2 bases from V and 5 bases from J, with 16 bases between. The CDR3 protein is CASSYPPGTTDQPQHF. In DNA form, the CDR3 reads TGTGCCAGCAGTTACCCACCCGGGACAACCGATCAGCCCCAGCATTTT.

This clone was seen only a few times. This rearrangement joins TRBV3-1 (or the pseudogene TRBV3-2) to TRBJ2-2; 8 positions agree with TRBD2. The V and J ends lost 5 bases and 7 bases, in that order; junction bases with no gene match: 9. Per germline, CDR1 LGHDT and CDR2 YNNKEL (reference sequence). This CDR3 spans 15 amino acids. The CDR3 protein is CASSGRGLGGGELFF. In nucleotides, the CDR3 is TGTGCCAGCAGCGGACGGGGACTAGGGGGCGGGGAGCTGTTTTTT.

This rearrangement joins TRBV5-5 to TRBJ2-1, with 11 bases that match TRBD2. V lost 4 bases and J lost 9; bases outside the gene matches: 21. The CDR3 sequence is 19 residues long. CDR1 SGHKS and CDR2 YYEKEE come from the germline V gene (reference sequence). Written as DNA, the CDR3 is TGTGCCAGCAGCCTCTTCGGCGCTGCTGGTGGGACTAGCGGCGGTGAGCAGTTCTTC. Amino acids: CASSLFGAAGGTSGGEQFF.

In this sample, this clone turned up once. This sequence joins TRBV10-3 and TRBJ2-2, with a weak D call TRBD1 (6 bases). The CDR3 length is 11 residues. Per the germline V gene, CDR1 is ENHRY and CDR2 is SYGVKD. V gave up 7 bases and J gave up 7 bases, with 7 bases separating them. The CDR3 bases are TGTGCCATCAAAGGGGGCGGGGAGCTGTTTTTT. It codes for CAIKGGGELFF.

The chain is built from TRBV2 and TRBJ2-6; D is perhaps TRBD2 (7 bases). This CDR3 is 17 amino acids long. V lost 4 bases to trimming and J lost 0 bases, with 13 bases between them. In germline, CDR1 is SNHLY, CDR2 FYNNEI. CDR3 bases: TGTGCCAGCAGTGGAACAGGGACTAACTCTGGGGCCAACGTCCTGACTTTC. Amino acids: CASSGTGTNSGANVLTF.

The chain combines TRBV30 with TRBJ1-5; a weak D match, TRBD1 (5 bases). This CDR3 region has 14 residues. The V gene's germline CDR1 is GTSNPN and CDR2 SVGIG (reference sequence). Deletions cut 2 bases from V and 5 bases from J, with 13 bases between. CDR3: CAWSWAGRDQPQHF. CDR3 sequence (DNA): TGTGCCTGGAGTTGGGCAGGGCGCGATCAGCCCCAGCATTTT.

This chain uses TRBV30 with TRBJ1-1; TRBD1 might be the D (5 bases). The CDR3 is made up of 13 amino acids. V was pared by 2 bases and J by 10 bases, with 17 bases between. From germline, CDR1 is GTSNPN and CDR2 SVGIG (reference sequence). In nucleotides, the CDR3 is TGTGCCTGGAGTCCGGGACCGGGTGGGGTAGCTTTCTTT. Residues: CAWSPGPGGVAFF.

This clone was seen a single time. CDR3 protein: CASSELETQETQYF. DNA of the CDR3: TGTGCCAGCAGTGAGTTGGAGACCCAAGAGACCCAGTACTTC. The V gene is TRBV6-1, the J gene TRBJ2-5; D is undetermined. The V gene's germline CDR1 is MNHNS and CDR2 SASEGT. V was trimmed by 3 bases and J by 1 base, leaving 9 bases between them. The CDR3 covers 14 residues.

The J gene is TRBJ1-2, the V gene TRBV2, with D tentatively TRBD1 (6 bases). In germline, CDR1 is SNHLY, CDR2 FYNNEI. There are 14 residues in the CDR3. The V and J ends lost 4 bases and 3 bases respectively, with 12 bases between them. The CDR3 region is CASSVGGADYGYTF. The DNA for the CDR3 is TGTGCCAGCAGTGTGGGGGGGGCCGACTATGGCTACACCTTC.

The genes are TRBV5-1 and TRBJ2-7; TRBD1 aligns across 8 bases. CDR1 and CDR2 (germline): SGHRS, YFSETQ. CDR3 length: 15 residues. With 0 bases clipped from V and 6 bases from J, the junction kept 8 bases outside the gene matches. This CDR3 reads CASSLAGTGWSEQYF. The CDR3 nucleotides are TGCGCCAGCAGCTTGGCCGGGACAGGTTGGAGCGAGCAGTACTTC.

The chain couples TRBV7-2 to TRBJ2-3; 10 bases align to TRBD2. With 2 bases clipped from V and 4 bases from J, the junction kept 6 bases outside the gene matches. Germline CDR1 SGHTA, CDR2 FQGNSA. CDR3 size: 16 residues. CDR3 protein: CASSLSSGRPPDTQYF. CDR3 bases: TGTGCCAGCAGCTTAAGTAGCGGGAGGCCTCCAGATACGCAGTATTTT.

The chain uses TRBV5-1 and TRBJ2-1; D may be TRBD2 (7 bases). Trimming removed 4 bases from V and 5 bases from J, with 19 bases in between. The CDR3 runs to 16 residues. The germline V gene encodes CDR1 SGHRS and CDR2 YFSETQ. The CDR3 DNA follows: TGCGCCAGCAGCCTGAGGGGGGGATCCAAGGACAATGAGCAGTTCTTC. Translated: CASSLRGGSKDNEQFF.

V is TRBV10-3 and J is TRBJ1-5; tentatively, D is TRBD1 (6 bases). The CDR3 runs 15 residues. CDR1 ENHRY and CDR2 SYGVKD come from the germline V gene. Trimming shortened V by 0 bases and J by 6 bases, and 12 bases separated the two germline ends. CDR3 bases: TGTGCCATCAGTGAGTCATCAGGGGCGGGTCAGCCCCAGCATTTT. Translated: CAISESSGAGQPQHF.

This clone was detected once. The chain recombines TRBV27 with TRBJ1-1, with 8 bases identical to TRBD1. Trimming removed 5 bases from V and 3 bases from J; junction bases left unmatched: 8. CDR3 length: 15 amino acids. Germline values: CDR1 MNHEY, CDR2 SMNVEV (reference sequence). CDR3 protein: CASSTHRGWDTEAFF. The DNA for the CDR3 is TGTGCCAGCAGTACCCACAGGGGGTGGGACACTGAAGCTTTCTTT.

This clone was found once. V gene TRBV6-6 combines with J gene TRBJ1-5, with D maybe TRBD1 (5 bases). CDR3 size: 14 residues. In germline, CDR1 is MNHNY, CDR2 SVGAGI (reference sequence). V lost 7 bases to trimming and J lost 5 bases, with 15 bases between them. The CDR3 region is CASTGTAGYQPQHF. Here the CDR3 DNA reads TGTGCCAGCACGGGAACAGCAGGGTATCAGCCCCAGCATTTT.

The chain is built from TRBV27 and TRBJ2-1, with 11 bases identical to TRBD2. The CDR3 loop spans 16 amino acids. CDR1 and CDR2 (germline): MNHEY, SMNVEV (reference sequence). V dropped 7 bases and J dropped 4; count of bases not matched to a gene: 9. The CDR3 sequence is CASMQLTSGGYNEQFF. The CDR3 DNA is TGTGCCAGCATGCAGTTAACTAGCGGGGGATACAATGAGCAGTTCTTC.

This rearrangement joins TRBV9 to TRBJ2-1; 10 nucleotides agree with TRBD2. Germline V gene lookup returns CDR1 SGDLS and CDR2 YYNGEE. There are 16 residues in the CDR3. V lost 0 bases to trimming and J lost 8 bases; unmatched junction nucleotides: 8. This CDR3 reads CASSVVSSGGAYEQFF. The CDR3 coding sequence is TGTGCCAGCAGCGTAGTATCAAGCGGGGGGGCCTATGAGCAGTTCTTC.

The chain employs TRBV5-6 and TRBJ1-5, with TRBD1 identical over 7 bases. There are 14 residues in the CDR3. Germline assignment: CDR1 SGHDT and CDR2 YYEEEE. V trimming: 3 bases; J trimming: 6 bases; junction bases outside the gene matches: 6. This CDR3 is CASSSGRGRQPQHF. The CDR3 bases are TGTGCCAGCAGCTCCGGGAGGGGGCGTCAGCCCCAGCATTTT.

CDR3 residues: CAWSRDSLQETQYF. The CDR3 region has the DNA TGTGCCTGGAGTCGGGACTCCCTACAAGAGACCCAGTACTTC. The chain couples TRBV30 to TRBJ2-5, with D possibly TRBD2 on 6 matching bases. V dropped 2 bases and J dropped 2 bases, with 12 bases sitting between them. The CDR3 is 14 amino acids. The germline V gene encodes CDR1 GTSNPN and CDR2 SVGIG (reference sequence).